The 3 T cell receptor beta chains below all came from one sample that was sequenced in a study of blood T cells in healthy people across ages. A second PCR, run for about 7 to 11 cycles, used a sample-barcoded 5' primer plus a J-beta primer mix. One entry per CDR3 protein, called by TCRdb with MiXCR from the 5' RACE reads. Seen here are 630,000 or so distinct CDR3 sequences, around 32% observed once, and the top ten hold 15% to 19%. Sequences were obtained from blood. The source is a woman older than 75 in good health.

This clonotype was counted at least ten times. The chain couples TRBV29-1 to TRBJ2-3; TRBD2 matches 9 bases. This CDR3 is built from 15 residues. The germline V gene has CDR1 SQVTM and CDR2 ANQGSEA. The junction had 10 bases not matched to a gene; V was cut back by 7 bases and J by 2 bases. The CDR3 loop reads CSAAVGGGATDTQYF. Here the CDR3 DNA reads TGCAGCGCTGCAGTTGGCGGGGGGGCCACAGATACGCAGTATTTT.

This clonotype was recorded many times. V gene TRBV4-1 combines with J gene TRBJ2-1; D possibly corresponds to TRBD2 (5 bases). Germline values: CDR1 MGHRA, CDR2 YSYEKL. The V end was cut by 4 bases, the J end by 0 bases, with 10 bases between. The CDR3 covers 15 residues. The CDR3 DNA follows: TGCGCCAGCAGCCCGGACTTGGCCTCCTACAATGAGCAGTTCTTC. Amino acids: CASSPDLASYNEQFF.

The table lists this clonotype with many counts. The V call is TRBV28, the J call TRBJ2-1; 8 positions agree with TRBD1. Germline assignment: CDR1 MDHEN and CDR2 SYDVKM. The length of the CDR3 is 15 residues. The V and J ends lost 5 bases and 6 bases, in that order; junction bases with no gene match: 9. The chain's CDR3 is CASSMDRVFGNEQFF. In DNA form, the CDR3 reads TGTGCCAGCAGTATGGACAGGGTTTTCGGCAATGAGCAGTTCTTC.